This T cell receptor delta chain was sequenced in a study of delta chains in infants with herpesvirus infections. Study information: From birth, Ugandan infants were followed prospectively for primary CMV infection.

PBMC RNA was reverse transcribed using gamma-chain- and delta-chain-specific primers. TCRdb reapplied CATT to the RT-PCR reads. The sample contains 700 or so delta-chain clones, roughly 15% of which appear only once. Looked up from germline, CDR1 is GEAIGNYY and CDR2 is EKD. The CDR3 sequence is 20 residues long. V lost 1 base, J lost 0 bases, and 18 bases lay in between. This clone qualifies as large. Its antigen is unidentified. Study-level points and caveats: Absence in CMV-uninfected infants may reflect the detection limit only. Among 18 CMV-infected infants, 4 showed the public Vdelta1 clonotype. Only the first time point after infection showed the public clonotype.

The J gene is TRDJ3, the V gene TRDV2, with no clear D. This material consisted of peripheral blood, taken at time point 1 of longitudinal follow-up. The receptor comes from a human donor who was a Ugandan infant, either HIV-exposed or HIV-unexposed (not recorded which). In nucleotides, the CDR3 is TGTGCCTGTGACACGCTTTCGGGGCATGAGAGCTCCTGGGACACCCGACAGATGTTTTTC. It codes for CACDTLSGHESSWDTRQMFF.